The present entry profiles one TCR beta chain with its context. The target antigen is unknown. The V gene lost 0 bases and the J gene lost 2 bases, with 8 bases spanning the gap. Germline V gene sequence: CDR1 SGHRS, CDR2 YFSETQ. The CDR3 length is 14 residues. Clones were sequenced by immunoSEQ multiplex PCR, and TCRdb holds only the in-frame ones, with some missing. Of over 2 million clones in the sample, 90% to 95% are singletons; the top ten hold more than 0.1%. This record belongs to a study of shared clonotypes between healthy human individuals. General observations from the study: A few donors had around 5% of their naive CD4 clonotypes in common.

The TCR was taken from a man between 18 and 29 years old in good health. The chain uses TRBV5-1 and TRBJ2-5; D unclear. The sample taken for sequencing was naive CD4+ T cells sorted from blood. The subset: CD45RA+ positively selected. CDR3: CASSLEQTQETQYF. In nucleotides, the CDR3 is TGCGCCAGCAGCTTGGAACAGACTCAAGAGACCCAGTACTTC.